This T cell receptor beta chain was identified in a study of T cell repertoires and Cas9 in healthy adults listed by TCRdb under 2018. Study-wide context: Within the CD4 and CD8 compartments, the researchers characterized SpCas9-reactive T cells in terms of multi-effector potency, cytotoxicity and lineage determination. Preexisting T cell immunity against the Streptococcus pyogenes Cas9 nuclease (SpCas9) used in CRISPR gene editing was examined in the study.

V is pared back by 1 base and J by 2 bases, with 10 bases lying between the germline termini. Per the germline V gene, SGHTA is the CDR1 and FQGNSA is the CDR2. Including the terminal cysteine and phenylalanine, the CDR3 comprises 15 residues. The entry retains the CDR3 DNA only, 45 bases that are in frame from base 1. The full study reports these points: SpCas9-reactive regulatory T cells were reported to mitigate proliferation and function of SpCas9-reactive effector T cells in vitro.

Library preparation was by the immunoSEQ multiplex PCR assay. Here the immuneACCESS table is served through TCRdb, limited to in-frame sequences with V and J called. Missing clones are a known gap in these copies; in checked studies unresolved V genes cover under half, and the rest lacks a known reason. The sample table records some 21,000 clones; roughly 90% of these occur just once. About 0.69% of the sample comes from the top ten. Healthy humans served as the donors. In the case of this clone: This clone's antigen is unknown. No much larger clone exists at a distance of one base, and base qualities are not known.

Sequencing input: CD4+ effector T cells (CD127+, CD25-, CD137-, CD154-) from PBMCs; culture status not recorded. The rearrangement combines TRBV7-2 with TRBJ2-3, with the D gene not clear enough to name. The source of this sequence is a human donor in good health. The CDR3 protein sequence reads: CASSLGPGYTDTQYF. The nucleotide sequence reads as follows: TGTGCCAGCAGCTTAGGACCCGGATACACAGATACGCAGTATTTT.